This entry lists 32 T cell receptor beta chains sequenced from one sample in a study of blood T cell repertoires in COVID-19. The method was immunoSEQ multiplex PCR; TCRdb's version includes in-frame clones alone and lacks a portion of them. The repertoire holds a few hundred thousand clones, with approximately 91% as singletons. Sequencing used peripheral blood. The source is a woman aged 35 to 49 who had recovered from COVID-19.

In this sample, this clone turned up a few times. The CDR3 loop is CASSQDHGTGGGYTF. CDR3 in DNA: TGCGCCAGCAGCCAAGATCATGGCACAGGTGGTGGCTACACCTTC. The genes are TRBV4-1 and TRBJ1-2, with a possible D match to TRBD1 (5 bases). CDR1 and CDR2 from the germline V gene are MGHRA and YSYEKL. The CDR3 contains 15 residues. With 0 bases removed from V and 7 bases from J, the gap between germline ends came to 15 bases.

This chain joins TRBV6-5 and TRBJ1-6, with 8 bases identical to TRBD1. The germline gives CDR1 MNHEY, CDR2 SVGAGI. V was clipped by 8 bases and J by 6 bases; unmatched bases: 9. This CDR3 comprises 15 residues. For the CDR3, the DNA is TGTGCCAGCGGGGGCACTACAGGGGGTAATTCACCCCTCCACTTT. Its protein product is CASGGTTGGNSPLHF.

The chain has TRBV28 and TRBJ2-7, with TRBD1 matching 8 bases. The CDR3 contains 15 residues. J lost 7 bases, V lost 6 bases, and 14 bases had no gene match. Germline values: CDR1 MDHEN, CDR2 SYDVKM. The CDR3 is CASSPSDRAPGEQYF. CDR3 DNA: TGTGCCAGCAGCCCTTCGGACAGGGCCCCAGGGGAGCAGTACTTC.

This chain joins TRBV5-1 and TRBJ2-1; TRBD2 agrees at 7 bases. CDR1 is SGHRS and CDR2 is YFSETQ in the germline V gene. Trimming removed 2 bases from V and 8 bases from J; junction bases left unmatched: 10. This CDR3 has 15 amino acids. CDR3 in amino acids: CASSFAGVTVDEQFF. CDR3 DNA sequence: TGCGCCAGCAGCTTTGCGGGAGTCACAGTCGATGAGCAGTTCTTC.

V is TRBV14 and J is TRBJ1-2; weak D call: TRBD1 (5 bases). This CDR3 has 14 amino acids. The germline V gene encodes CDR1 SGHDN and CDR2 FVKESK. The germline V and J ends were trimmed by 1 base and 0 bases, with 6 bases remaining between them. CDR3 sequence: CASSQGGANYGYTF. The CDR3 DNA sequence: TGTGCCAGCAGCCAAGGGGGGGCTAACTATGGCTACACCTTC.

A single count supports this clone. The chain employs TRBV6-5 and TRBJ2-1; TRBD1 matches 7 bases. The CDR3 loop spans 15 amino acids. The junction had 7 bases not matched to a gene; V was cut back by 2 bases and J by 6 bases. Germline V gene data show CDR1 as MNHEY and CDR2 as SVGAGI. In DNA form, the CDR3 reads TGTGCCAGCAGTTACCCGGGCAGGGGGACCAATGAGCAGTTCTTC. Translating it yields CASSYPGRGTNEQFF.

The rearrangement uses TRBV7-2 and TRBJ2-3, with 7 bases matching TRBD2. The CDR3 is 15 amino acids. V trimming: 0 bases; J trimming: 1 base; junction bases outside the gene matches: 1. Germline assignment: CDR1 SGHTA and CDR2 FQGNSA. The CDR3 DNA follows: TGTGCCAGCAGCTTAGCACGGGGGGGCACAGATACGCAGTATTTT. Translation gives CASSLARGGTDTQYF.

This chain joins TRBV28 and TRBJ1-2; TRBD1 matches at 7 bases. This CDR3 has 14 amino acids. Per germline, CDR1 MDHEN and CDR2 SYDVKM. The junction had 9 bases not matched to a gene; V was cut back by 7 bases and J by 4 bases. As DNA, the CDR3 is TGTGCCAGCACCAGGACGGGACAGACCTATGGCTACACCTTC. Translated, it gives CASTRTGQTYGYTF.

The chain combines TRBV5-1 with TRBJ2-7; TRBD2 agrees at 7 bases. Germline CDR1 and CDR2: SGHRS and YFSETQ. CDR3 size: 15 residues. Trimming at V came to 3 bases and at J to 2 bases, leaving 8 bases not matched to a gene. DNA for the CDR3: TGCGCCAGCAGCTGGGGTAGCGGGCCCACCTACGAGCAGTACTTC. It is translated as CASSWGSGPTYEQYF.

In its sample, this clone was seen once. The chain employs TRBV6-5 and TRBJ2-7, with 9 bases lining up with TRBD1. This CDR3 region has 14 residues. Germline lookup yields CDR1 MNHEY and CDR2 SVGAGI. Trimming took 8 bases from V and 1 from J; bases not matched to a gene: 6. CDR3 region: CASGAGTGSYEQYF. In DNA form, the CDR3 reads TGTGCCAGCGGCGCCGGGACAGGGTCCTACGAGCAGTACTTC.

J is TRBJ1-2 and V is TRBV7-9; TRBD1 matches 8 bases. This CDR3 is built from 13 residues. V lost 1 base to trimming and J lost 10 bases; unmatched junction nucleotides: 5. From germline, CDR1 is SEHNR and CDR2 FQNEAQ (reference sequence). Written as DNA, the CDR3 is TGTGCCAGCAGCTTAGTGGGACAGGAAAACTACACCTTC. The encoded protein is CASSLVGQENYTF.

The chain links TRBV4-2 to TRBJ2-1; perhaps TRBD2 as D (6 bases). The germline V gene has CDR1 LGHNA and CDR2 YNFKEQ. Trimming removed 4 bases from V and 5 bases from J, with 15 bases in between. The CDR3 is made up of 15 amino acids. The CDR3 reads CASSLGVAANNEQFF. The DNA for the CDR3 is TGTGCCAGCAGCCTTGGGGTAGCGGCCAACAATGAGCAGTTCTTC.

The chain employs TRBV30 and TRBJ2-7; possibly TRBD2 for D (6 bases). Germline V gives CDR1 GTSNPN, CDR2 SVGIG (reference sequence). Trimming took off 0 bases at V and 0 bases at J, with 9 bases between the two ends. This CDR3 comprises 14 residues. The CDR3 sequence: CAWSVGGASYEQYF. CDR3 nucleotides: TGTGCCTGGAGTGTCGGCGGGGCCTCCTACGAGCAGTACTTC.

The CDR3 protein is CASSARLAGDTQYF. The CDR3 DNA is TGTGCCAGCAGCGCCCGACTAGCGGGTGATACGCAGTATTTT. The chain joins TRBV9 to TRBJ2-3, with 10 nucleotides matching TRBD2. The CDR3 spans 14 residues. J lost 6 bases, V lost 3 bases, and 4 bases had no gene match. From germline, CDR1 is SGDLS and CDR2 YYNGEE.

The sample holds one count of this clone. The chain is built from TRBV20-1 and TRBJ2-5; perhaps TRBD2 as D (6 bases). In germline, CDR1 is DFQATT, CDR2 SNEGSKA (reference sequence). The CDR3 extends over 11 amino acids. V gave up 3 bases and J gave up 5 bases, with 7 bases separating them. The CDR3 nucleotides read TGCAGTGCTAGTCTAGCGGAGACCCAGTACTTC. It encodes CSASLAETQYF.

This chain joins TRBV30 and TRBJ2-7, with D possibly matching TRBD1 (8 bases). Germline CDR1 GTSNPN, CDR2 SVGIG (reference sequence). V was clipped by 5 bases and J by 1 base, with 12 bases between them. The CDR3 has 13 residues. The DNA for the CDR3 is TGTGCCTGGGAACAGGGGGGGTCCTACGAGCAGTACTTC. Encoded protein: CAWEQGGSYEQYF.

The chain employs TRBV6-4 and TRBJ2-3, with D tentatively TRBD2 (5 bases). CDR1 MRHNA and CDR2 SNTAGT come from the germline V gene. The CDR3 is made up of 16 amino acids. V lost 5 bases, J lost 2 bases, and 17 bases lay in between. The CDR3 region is CASSQNPGGLTDTQYF. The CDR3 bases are TGTGCCAGCAGTCAGAATCCCGGCGGACTCACAGATACGCAGTATTTT.

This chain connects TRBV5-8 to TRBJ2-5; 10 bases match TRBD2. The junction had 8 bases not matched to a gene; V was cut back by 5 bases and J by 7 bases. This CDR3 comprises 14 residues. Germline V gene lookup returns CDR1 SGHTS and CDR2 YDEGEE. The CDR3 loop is CASSQREGRGTQYF. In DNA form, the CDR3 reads TGTGCCAGCAGTCAGCGGGAGGGCCGGGGGACCCAGTACTTC.

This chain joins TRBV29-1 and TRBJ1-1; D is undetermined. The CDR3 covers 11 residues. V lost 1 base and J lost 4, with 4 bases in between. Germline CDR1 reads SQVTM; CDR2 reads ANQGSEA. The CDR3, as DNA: TGCAGCGTTGAAGGGAGCACTGAAGCTTTCTTT. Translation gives CSVEGSTEAFF.

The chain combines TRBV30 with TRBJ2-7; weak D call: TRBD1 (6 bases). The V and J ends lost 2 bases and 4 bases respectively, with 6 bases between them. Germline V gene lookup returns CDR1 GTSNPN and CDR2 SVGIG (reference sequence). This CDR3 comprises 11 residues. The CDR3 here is CAWSQGYEQYF. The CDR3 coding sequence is TGTGCCTGGAGTCAGGGGTACGAGCAGTACTTC. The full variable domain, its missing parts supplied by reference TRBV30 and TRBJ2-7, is SQTIHQWPATLVQPVGSPLSLECTVEGTSNPNLYWYRQAAGRGLQLLFYSVGIGQISSEVPQNLSASRPQDRQFILSSKKLLLSDSGFYLCAWSQGYEQYFGPGTRLTVT.

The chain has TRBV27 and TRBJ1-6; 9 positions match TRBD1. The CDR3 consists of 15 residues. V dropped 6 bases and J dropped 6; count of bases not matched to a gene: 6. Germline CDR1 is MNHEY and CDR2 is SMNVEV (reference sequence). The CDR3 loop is CASRRGDRVNSPLHF. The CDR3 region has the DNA TGTGCCAGCAGACGAGGGGACAGGGTTAATTCACCCCTCCACTTT.

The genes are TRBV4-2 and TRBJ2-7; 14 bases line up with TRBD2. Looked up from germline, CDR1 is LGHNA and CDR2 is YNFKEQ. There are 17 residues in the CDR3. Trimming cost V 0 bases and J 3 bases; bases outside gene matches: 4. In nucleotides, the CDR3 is TGTGCCAGCAGCCAAGACGGAGGGACTAGCGGGAGCTACGAGCAGTACTTC. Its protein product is CASSQDGGTSGSYEQYF.

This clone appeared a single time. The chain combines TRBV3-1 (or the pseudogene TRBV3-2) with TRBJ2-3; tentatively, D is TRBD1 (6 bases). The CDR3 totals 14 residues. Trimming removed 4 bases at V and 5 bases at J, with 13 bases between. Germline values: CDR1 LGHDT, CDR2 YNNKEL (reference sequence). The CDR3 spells CASSPQGIGDTQYF. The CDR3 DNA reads TGTGCCAGCAGCCCACAGGGAATTGGAGATACGCAGTATTTT.

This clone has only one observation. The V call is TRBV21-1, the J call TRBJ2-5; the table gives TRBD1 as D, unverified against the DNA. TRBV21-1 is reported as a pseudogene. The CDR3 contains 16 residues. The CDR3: CASSALPPLQEETQYF. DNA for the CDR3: TGTGCCAGCAGCGCTCTCCCGCCCCTACAGGAAGAGACCCAGTACTTC.

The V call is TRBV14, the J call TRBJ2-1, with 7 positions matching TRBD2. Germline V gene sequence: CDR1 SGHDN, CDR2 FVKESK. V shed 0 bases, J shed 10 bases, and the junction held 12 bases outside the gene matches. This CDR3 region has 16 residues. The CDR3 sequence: CASSQDGLANGGEQFF. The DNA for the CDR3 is TGTGCCAGCAGCCAAGATGGGTTGGCCAACGGGGGGGAGCAGTTCTTC.

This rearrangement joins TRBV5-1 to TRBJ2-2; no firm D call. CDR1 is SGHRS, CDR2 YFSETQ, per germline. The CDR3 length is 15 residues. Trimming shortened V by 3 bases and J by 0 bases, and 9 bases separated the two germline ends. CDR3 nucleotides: TGCGCCAGCAGCTCGATAGACACGAACACCGGGGAGCTGTTTTTT. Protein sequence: CASSSIDTNTGELFF.

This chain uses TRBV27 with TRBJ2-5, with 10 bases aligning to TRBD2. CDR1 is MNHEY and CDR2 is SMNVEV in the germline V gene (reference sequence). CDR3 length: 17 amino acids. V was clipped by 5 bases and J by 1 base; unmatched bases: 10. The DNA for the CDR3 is TGTGCCAGCAGTCCCCTAAATAGCGGGAGGATCCAAGAGACCCAGTACTTC. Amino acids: CASSPLNSGRIQETQYF.

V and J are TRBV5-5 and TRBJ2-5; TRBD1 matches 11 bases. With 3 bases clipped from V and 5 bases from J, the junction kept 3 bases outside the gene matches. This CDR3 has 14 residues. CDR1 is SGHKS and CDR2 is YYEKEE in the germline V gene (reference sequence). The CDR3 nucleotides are TGTGCCAGCAGCTGGGACAGGGGGAGGGAGACCCAGTACTTC. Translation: CASSWDRGRETQYF.

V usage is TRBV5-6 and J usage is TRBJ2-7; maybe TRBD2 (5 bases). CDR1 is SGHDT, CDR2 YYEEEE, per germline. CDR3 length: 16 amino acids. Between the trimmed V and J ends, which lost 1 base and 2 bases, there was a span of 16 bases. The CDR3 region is CASSLSVGVWAYEQYF. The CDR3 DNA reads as TGTGCCAGCAGCTTGTCCGTCGGGGTGTGGGCCTACGAGCAGTACTTC.

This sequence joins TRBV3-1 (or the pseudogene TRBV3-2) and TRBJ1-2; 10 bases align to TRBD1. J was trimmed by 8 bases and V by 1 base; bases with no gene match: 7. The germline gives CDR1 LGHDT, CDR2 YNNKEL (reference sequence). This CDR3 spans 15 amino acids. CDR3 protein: CASSQGGTGASGYTF. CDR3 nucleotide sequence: TGTGCCAGCAGCCAAGGGGGGACAGGGGCGTCCGGCTACACCTTC.

CDR3 DNA: TGTGCCAGCAGTCCCGGGACAGGGGATGCCACCGGGGAGCTGTTTTTT. Its protein product is CASSPGTGDATGELFF. The V gene is TRBV7-9, the J gene TRBJ2-2; 10 positions match TRBD1. The CDR3 spans 16 residues. V trimming: 6 bases; J trimming: 4 bases; junction bases outside the gene matches: 8. The germline gives CDR1 SEHNR, CDR2 FQNEAQ (reference sequence).

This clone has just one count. The CDR3 sequence is CASSRTSGSMLEETQYF. The CDR3 coding sequence is TGTGCCAGCTCCCGGACTAGCGGGAGTATGCTCGAAGAGACCCAGTACTTC. The J gene is TRBJ2-5, the V gene TRBV18, with 13 nucleotides matching TRBD2. The CDR3 totals 17 residues. Trimming took 6 bases from V and 3 from J; bases not matched to a gene: 10. Germline V gene sequence: CDR1 KGHSH, CDR2 LQKENI. The complete variable domain, with remaining parts taken from reference TRBV18 and TRBJ2-5, reads NAGVMQNPRHLVRRRGQEARLRCSPMKGHSHVYWYRQLPEEGLKFMVYLQKENIIDESGMPKERFSAEFPKEGPSILRIQQVVRGDSAAYFCASSRTSGSMLEETQYFGPGTRLLVL.